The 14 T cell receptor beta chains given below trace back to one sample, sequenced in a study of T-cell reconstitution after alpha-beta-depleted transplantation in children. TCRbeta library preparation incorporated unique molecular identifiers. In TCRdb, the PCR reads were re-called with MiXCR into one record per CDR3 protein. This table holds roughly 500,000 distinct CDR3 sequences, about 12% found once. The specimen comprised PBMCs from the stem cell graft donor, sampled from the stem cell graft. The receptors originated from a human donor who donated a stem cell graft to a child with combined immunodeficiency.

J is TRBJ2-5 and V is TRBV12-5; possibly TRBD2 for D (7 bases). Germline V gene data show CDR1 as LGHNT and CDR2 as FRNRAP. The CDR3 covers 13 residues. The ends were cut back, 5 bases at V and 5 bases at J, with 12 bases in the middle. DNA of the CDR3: TGTGCTAGTGGTCCTAGGGGGGGGGAGACCCAGTACTTC. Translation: CASGPRGGETQYF.

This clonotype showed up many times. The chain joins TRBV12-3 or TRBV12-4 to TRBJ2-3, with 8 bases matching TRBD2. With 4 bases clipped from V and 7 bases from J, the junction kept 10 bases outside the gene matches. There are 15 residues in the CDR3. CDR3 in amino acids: CASSSSRGGLNTQYF. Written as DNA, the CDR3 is TGTGCCAGCAGTTCATCACGGGGGGGCTTGAATACGCAGTATTTT.

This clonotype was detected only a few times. CDR3 coding DNA: TGCAGTGCTAGAGATCGACGTCGGGATAATTCACCCCTCCACTTT. This translates into CSARDRRRDNSPLHF. The genes are TRBV20-1 and TRBJ1-6; D remains unclear. The germline V and J ends were trimmed by 0 bases and 5 bases, with 11 bases remaining between them. CDR1 and CDR2 (germline): DFQATT, SNEGSKA (reference sequence). This CDR3 spans 15 amino acids.

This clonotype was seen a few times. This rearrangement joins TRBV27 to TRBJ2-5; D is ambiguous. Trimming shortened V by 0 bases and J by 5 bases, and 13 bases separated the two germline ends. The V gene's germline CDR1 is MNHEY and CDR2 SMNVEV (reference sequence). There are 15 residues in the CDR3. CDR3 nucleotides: TGTGCCAGCAGTTTATCGTGGATCCACGGGGAGACCCAGTACTTC. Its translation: CASSLSWIHGETQYF.

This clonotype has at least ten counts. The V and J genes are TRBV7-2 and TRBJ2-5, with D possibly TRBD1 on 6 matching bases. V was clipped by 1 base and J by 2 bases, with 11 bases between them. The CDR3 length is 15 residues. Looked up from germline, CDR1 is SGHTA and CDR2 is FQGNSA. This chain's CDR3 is CASSLVAGVQETQYF. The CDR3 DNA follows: TGTGCCAGCAGCTTAGTAGCAGGGGTTCAAGAGACCCAGTACTTC.

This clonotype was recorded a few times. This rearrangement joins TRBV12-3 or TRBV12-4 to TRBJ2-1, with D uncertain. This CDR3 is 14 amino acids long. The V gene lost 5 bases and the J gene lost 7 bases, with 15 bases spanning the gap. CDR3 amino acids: CASSLIILGNEQFF. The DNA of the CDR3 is TGTGCCAGCAGTCTTATCATCCTCGGGAATGAGCAGTTCTTC.

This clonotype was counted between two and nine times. DNA for the CDR3: TGTGCCAGCGGATTCGGACTAGCGGGCGGGGAGCAGTACTTC. Amino acids: CASGFGLAGGEQYF. The chain is built from TRBV7-2 and TRBJ2-7; 11 bases match TRBD2. With V trimmed by 8 bases and J by 7 bases, 10 bases remained unmatched. From germline, CDR1 is SGHTA and CDR2 FQGNSA. The CDR3 loop spans 14 amino acids.

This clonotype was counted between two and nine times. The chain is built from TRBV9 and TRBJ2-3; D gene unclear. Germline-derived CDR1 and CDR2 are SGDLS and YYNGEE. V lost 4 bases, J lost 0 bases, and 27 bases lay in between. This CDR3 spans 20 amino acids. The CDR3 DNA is TGTGCCAGCAGCCCACGACTCGGTCGGTCGTGGGTCGGTAGCACAGATACGCAGTATTTT. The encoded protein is CASSPRLGRSWVGSTDTQYF.

This CDR3 is CAISAPGQRYEQYF. The DNA for the CDR3 is TGTGCCATCAGCGCGCCGGGACAGAGATACGAGCAGTACTTC. The chain joins TRBV10-3 to TRBJ2-7; the match to TRBD1 covers 7 bases. This CDR3 has 14 amino acids. CDR1 and CDR2 from the germline V gene are ENHRY and SYGVKD. The trim removed 6 bases at V and 4 bases at J, leaving 9 bases unmatched.

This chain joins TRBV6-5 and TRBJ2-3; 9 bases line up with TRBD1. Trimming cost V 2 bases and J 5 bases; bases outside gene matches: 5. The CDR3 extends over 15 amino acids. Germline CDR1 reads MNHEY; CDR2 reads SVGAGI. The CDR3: CASSYPTGGVDTQYF. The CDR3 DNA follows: TGTGCCAGCAGTTACCCGACAGGGGGGGTAGATACGCAGTATTTT.

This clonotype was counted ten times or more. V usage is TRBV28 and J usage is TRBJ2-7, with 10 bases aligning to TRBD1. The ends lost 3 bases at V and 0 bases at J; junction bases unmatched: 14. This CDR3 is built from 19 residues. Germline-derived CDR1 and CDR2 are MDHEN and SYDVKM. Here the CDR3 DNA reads TGTGCCAGCAGTTTGGGGCCCCGGGACAGGGGAAGGAGCTCCTACGAGCAGTACTTC. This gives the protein CASSLGPRDRGRSSYEQYF.

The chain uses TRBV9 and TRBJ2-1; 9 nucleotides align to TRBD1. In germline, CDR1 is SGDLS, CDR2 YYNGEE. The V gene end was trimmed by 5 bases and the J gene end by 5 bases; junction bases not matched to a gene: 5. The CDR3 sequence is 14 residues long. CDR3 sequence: CASSEDRGHNEQFF. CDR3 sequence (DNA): TGTGCCAGCAGTGAGGACAGGGGTCACAATGAGCAGTTCTTC.

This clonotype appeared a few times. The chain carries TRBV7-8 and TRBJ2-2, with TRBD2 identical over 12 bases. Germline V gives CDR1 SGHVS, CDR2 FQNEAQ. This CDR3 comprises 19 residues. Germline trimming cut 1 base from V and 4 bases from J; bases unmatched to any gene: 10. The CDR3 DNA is TGTGCCAGCAGCTTAGGAAGGCTAGCGGGAGGGTATGGCACCGGGGAGCTGTTTTTT. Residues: CASSLGRLAGGYGTGELFF.

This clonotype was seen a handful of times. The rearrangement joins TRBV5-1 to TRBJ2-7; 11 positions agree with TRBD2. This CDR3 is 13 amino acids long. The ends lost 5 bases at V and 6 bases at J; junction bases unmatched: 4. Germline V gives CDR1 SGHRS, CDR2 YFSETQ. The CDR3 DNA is TGCGCCAGCAGGGCTAGCGGGGGGTTCGAGCAGTACTTC. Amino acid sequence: CASRASGGFEQYF. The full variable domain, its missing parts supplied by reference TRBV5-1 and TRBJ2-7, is KAGVTQTPRYLIKTRGQQVTLSCSPISGHRSVSWYQQTPGQGLQFLFEYFSETQRNKGNFPGRFSGRQFSNSRSEMNVSTLELGDSALYLCASRASGGFEQYFGPGTRLTVT.